One sample yielded the 23 T cell receptor beta chains listed below, sequenced in a study of blood T cell repertoires in COVID-19. The protocol was immunoSEQ multiplex PCR, while the TCRdb copy is restricted to in-frame clones and leaves out a portion. The sample yields 120,000 to 150,000 clones, around three quarters seen once. Sequenced sample: peripheral blood. These receptors all come from a man aged 80 or over with acute or convalescent COVID-19.

The V gene is TRBV28, the J gene TRBJ1-2, with TRBD1 matching 8 bases. CDR3 size: 17 residues. The junction had 14 bases not matched to a gene; V was cut back by 6 bases and J by 2 bases. Looked up from germline, CDR1 is MDHEN and CDR2 is SYDVKM. This chain's CDR3 is CASSPGQGVWSNYGYTF. Here the CDR3 DNA reads TGTGCCAGCAGCCCCGGACAGGGTGTATGGTCGAACTATGGCTACACCTTC.

The rearrangement joins TRBV2 to TRBJ2-1; no clear D gene. V lost 4 bases and J 7 bases, leaving 11 bases between the germline ends. The CDR3 sequence is 13 residues long. CDR1 is SNHLY and CDR2 is FYNNEI in the germline V gene. The CDR3 loop is CASSGTRVNEQFF. Here the CDR3 DNA reads TGTGCCAGCAGTGGAACCCGCGTTAATGAGCAGTTCTTC.

J is TRBJ2-2 and V is TRBV9; possible D gene TRBD2, 5 bases. Germline loops: CDR1 SGDLS, CDR2 YYNGEE. The CDR3 is 15 amino acids. Trimming removed 0 bases from V and 7 bases from J, with 13 bases in between. The CDR3 region is CASSVDELVGGELFF. The CDR3 DNA reads as TGTGCCAGCAGCGTAGACGAACTAGTGGGCGGGGAGCTGTTTTTT.

This clone was counted at least ten times. This chain connects TRBV6-4 to TRBJ1-1; no firm D call. Germline assignment: CDR1 MRHNA and CDR2 SNTAGT. CDR3 length equals 15 residues. V was trimmed by 3 bases and J by 6 bases, leaving 17 bases between them. The CDR3 nucleotides are TGTGCCAGCAGTGAGACCCCCGGGGAAGGTTCTGAAGCTTTCTTT. Its protein is CASSETPGEGSEAFF.

The chain couples TRBV14 to TRBJ2-1; D is unresolved. V was cut by 0 bases and J by 1 base, with 7 bases left in between. Germline V gives CDR1 SGHDN, CDR2 FVKESK. The CDR3 spans 15 residues. CDR3 nucleotide sequence: TGTGCCAGCAGCCAAGAGTCTAGTTCCTACAATGAGCAGTTCTTC. It specifies CASSQESSSYNEQFF.

This chain uses TRBV5-1 with TRBJ1-2; D is perhaps TRBD1 (6 bases). The germline gives CDR1 SGHRS, CDR2 YFSETQ. This CDR3 has 15 amino acids. V lost 5 bases to trimming and J lost 4 bases, with 18 bases between them. Here the CDR3 reads CASRPNDVQGYGYTF. CDR3 sequence (DNA): TGCGCCAGCAGACCGAACGACGTACAGGGCTATGGCTACACCTTC.

The rearrangement joins TRBV27 to TRBJ2-7, with TRBD1 as a possible D gene (5 bases). CDR1 MNHEY and CDR2 SMNVEV come from the germline V gene (reference sequence). V dropped 5 bases and J dropped 0 bases, with 11 bases sitting between them. This CDR3 spans 14 amino acids. DNA of the CDR3: TGTGCCAGCAGTCGGACATGGAGCTCCTACGAGCAGTACTTC. Translating gives CASSRTWSSYEQYF.

The chain uses TRBV27 and TRBJ2-1, with 7 bases that match TRBD1. Unmatched junction bases numbered 9, after V lost 3 bases and J lost 4 bases. Germline V CDR1 and CDR2: MNHEY, SMNVEV (reference sequence). The CDR3 length is 16 residues. The CDR3 DNA is TGTGCCAGCAGTTTTCGGGTAGGGGGCCAATACAATGAGCAGTTCTTC. Protein: CASSFRVGGQYNEQFF.

The chain recombines TRBV11-3 with TRBJ2-3; tentative D call: TRBD2 (8 bases). This CDR3 region has 16 residues. Germline V gene lookup returns CDR1 SGHNT and CDR2 YENEEA. Trimming cost V 5 bases and J 1 base, with 16 bases left between them. This chain's CDR3 is CASSAREGAGTDTQYF. DNA of the CDR3: TGTGCCAGCAGCGCACGGGAGGGGGCTGGCACAGATACGCAGTATTTT.

The genes are TRBV7-2 and TRBJ1-5; D ambiguous. Trimming took 1 base from V and 1 from J, leaving 11 bases between them. Germline CDR1 and CDR2: SGHTA and FQGNSA. The CDR3 is made up of 16 amino acids. The DNA for the CDR3 is TGTGCCAGCAGCTTAGGGGCCTTGTTAAGCAATCAGCCCCAGCATTTT. Its protein is CASSLGALLSNQPQHF.

The chain combines TRBV5-1 with TRBJ2-3, with 10 bases that match TRBD2. This CDR3 spans 15 amino acids. Germline-derived CDR1 and CDR2 are SGHRS and YFSETQ. The V and J ends lost 4 bases and 5 bases, in that order; junction bases with no gene match: 7. CDR3 nucleotide sequence: TGCGCCAGCAGCCGCCTAGCGGGGGCGTTAGATACGCAGTATTTT. Its translation: CASSRLAGALDTQYF.

V and J are TRBV5-1 and TRBJ2-7, with D uncertain. Trimming cost V 6 bases and J 6 bases, with 16 bases left between them. CDR1 and CDR2 (germline): SGHRS, YFSETQ. The CDR3 length is 13 residues. The CDR3 region has the DNA TGCGCCAGCAACAACTTGGCCCAGGCCGAGCAGTACTTC. Translating gives CASNNLAQAEQYF.

The CDR3 loop reads CASSPGTGEEQYF. The CDR3 DNA follows: TGTGCCAGCAGCCCCGGGACAGGGGAGGAGCAGTACTTC. The chain is built from TRBV7-9 and TRBJ2-7, with TRBD1 identical over 10 bases. The CDR3 has 13 residues. The germline V gene has CDR1 SEHNR and CDR2 FQNEAQ (reference sequence). Germline trimming cut 5 bases from V and 7 bases from J; bases unmatched to any gene: 5.

This clone showed up just a few times. The chain joins TRBV28 to TRBJ1-1; no reliable D call. CDR1 MDHEN and CDR2 SYDVKM come from the germline V gene. Between the trimmed V and J ends, which lost 2 bases and 8 bases, there was a span of 9 bases. The CDR3 consists of 12 residues. DNA of the CDR3: TGTGCCAGCAGTTTACGGCGGAGGGAAGCTTTCTTT. This translates into CASSLRRREAFF.

The chain recombines TRBV27 with TRBJ2-7; tentative D call: TRBD1 (6 bases). CDR1 is MNHEY, CDR2 SMNVEV, per germline (reference sequence). The germline V and J ends were trimmed by 6 bases and 7 bases, with 19 bases remaining between them. The CDR3 spans 14 residues. The CDR3 is CASRSTGTAREQYF. The CDR3 DNA reads as TGTGCCAGCAGAAGCACAGGGACGGCGCGGGAGCAGTACTTC.

This chain uses TRBV7-8 with TRBJ2-5, with 10 bases lining up with TRBD2. V shed 1 base, J shed 0 bases, and the junction held 8 bases outside the gene matches. This CDR3 contains 18 residues. Germline CDR1 reads SGHVS; CDR2 reads FQNEAQ. This CDR3 is CASSLVVAGGPYQETQYF. CDR3 DNA sequence: TGTGCCAGCAGCTTAGTGGTAGCGGGGGGTCCGTACCAAGAGACCCAGTACTTC.

This clone was detected once. V is TRBV5-1 and J is TRBJ1-5; D uncertain. Per germline, CDR1 SGHRS and CDR2 YFSETQ. CDR3 length: 14 residues. V gave up 0 bases and J gave up 4 bases, with 8 bases separating them. CDR3 bases: TGCGCCAGCAGCTTGGGTGGCGGAAATCAGCCCCAGCATTTT. Protein sequence: CASSLGGGNQPQHF.

This chain connects TRBV7-3 to TRBJ2-1, with 7 positions matching TRBD2. After removal of 0 bases from V and 1 base from J, the junction contained 3 bases not matched to a gene. The CDR3 consists of 16 residues. Germline CDR1 is SGHTA and CDR2 is FQGTGA. The CDR3 loop is CASSLTGGDSYNEQFF. The CDR3 DNA reads as TGTGCCAGCAGCTTAACGGGAGGGGATTCCTACAATGAGCAGTTCTTC.

This rearrangement joins TRBV12-3 or TRBV12-4 to TRBJ1-1, with D possibly matching TRBD1 (5 bases). The V and J ends lost 4 bases and 4 bases respectively, with 10 bases between them. The CDR3 runs 13 residues. The CDR3 loop reads CASSSRQITEAFF. CDR3 DNA: TGTGCCAGCAGTTCCCGACAGATCACTGAAGCTTTCTTT.

The V gene is TRBV19, the J gene TRBJ1-1; TRBD1 matches 8 bases. The junction had 18 bases not matched to a gene; V was cut back by 3 bases and J by 6 bases. Germline V CDR1 and CDR2: LNHDA, SQIVND (reference sequence). This CDR3 comprises 18 residues. CDR3 sequence: CASSMWRGAGTGLSEAFF. The CDR3 nucleotides read TGTGCCAGTAGTATGTGGAGGGGGGCCGGGACAGGTCTATCTGAAGCTTTCTTT. Using reference TRBV19 and TRBJ1-1 for the parts outside the CDR3, the full variable domain is DGGITQSPKYLFRKEGQNVTLSCEQNLNHDAMYWYRQDPGQGLRLIYYSQIVNDFQKGDIAEGYSVSREKKESFPLTVTSAQKNPTAFYLCASSMWRGAGTGLSEAFFGQGTRLTVV.

The gene calls are TRBV7-2 and TRBJ1-5; D possibly corresponds to TRBD1 (6 bases). The CDR3 loop spans 13 amino acids. Germline CDR1 reads SGHTA; CDR2 reads FQGNSA. Trimming took 1 base from V and 7 from J, leaving 8 bases between them. The CDR3 loop reads CASSLDREQPQHF. The CDR3 bases are TGTGCCAGCAGCTTAGACAGGGAGCAGCCCCAGCATTTT.

V gene TRBV2 combines with J gene TRBJ2-3; 9 nucleotides line up with TRBD2. V lost 3 bases to trimming and J lost 2 bases; unmatched junction nucleotides: 3. CDR1 and CDR2 from the germline V gene are SNHLY and FYNNEI. This CDR3 is built from 15 residues. CDR3 in DNA: TGTGCCAGCAGTGAGGAGCGGGGGGCCACAGATACGCAGTATTTT. Encoded protein: CASSEERGATDTQYF.

This clone came up once. J is TRBJ1-1 and V is TRBV2, with D possibly being TRBD1 (5 bases). V was clipped by 8 bases and J by 4 bases, with 14 bases between them. Germline V gene data show CDR1 as SNHLY and CDR2 as FYNNEI. This CDR3 has 13 residues. The CDR3 sequence: CASLWGVGTEAFF. The CDR3 DNA reads TGTGCCAGCCTTTGGGGGGTGGGCACTGAAGCTTTCTTT.